This T cell receptor beta chain derives from a study of Graves' ophthalmopathy and Graves' hyperthyroidism. CDR1 and CDR2 (germline): SGHTA, FQGNSA. V shed 6 bases, J shed 2 bases, and the junction held 9 bases outside the gene matches. This CDR3 has 15 amino acids. This clonotype occurred a few times. TCR beta CDR3 regions were amplified from RNA transcripts. First-round RT-PCR with HTBI primers preceded a second-round multiplex PCR. TCRdb reprocessed the multiplex PCR reads with MiXCR, giving one entry per CDR3 protein. The table includes about 550,000 distinct CDR3 sequences, about two fifths detected once.

This chain links TRBV7-2 with TRBJ2-7, with TRBD1 matching over 8 bases. Sequences were obtained from peripheral blood or thyroid tissue (not recorded which). The receptor was isolated from an adult man with Graves' hyperthyroidism. CDR3: CASSPRDRQTYEQYF. The CDR3 bases are TGTGCCAGCAGTCCTCGGGACAGGCAGACCTACGAGCAGTACTTC.